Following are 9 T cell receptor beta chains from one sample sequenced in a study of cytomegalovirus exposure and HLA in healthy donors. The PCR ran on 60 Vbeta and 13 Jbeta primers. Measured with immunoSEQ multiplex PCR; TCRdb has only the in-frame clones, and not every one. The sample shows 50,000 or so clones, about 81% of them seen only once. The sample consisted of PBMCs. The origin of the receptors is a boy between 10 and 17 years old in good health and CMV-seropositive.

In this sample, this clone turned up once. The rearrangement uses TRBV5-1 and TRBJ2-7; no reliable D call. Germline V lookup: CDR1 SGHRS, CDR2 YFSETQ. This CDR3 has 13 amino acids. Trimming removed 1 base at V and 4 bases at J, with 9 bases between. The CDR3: CASSLFPLYEQYF. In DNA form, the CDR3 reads TGCGCCAGCAGCTTGTTTCCACTGTACGAGCAGTACTTC.

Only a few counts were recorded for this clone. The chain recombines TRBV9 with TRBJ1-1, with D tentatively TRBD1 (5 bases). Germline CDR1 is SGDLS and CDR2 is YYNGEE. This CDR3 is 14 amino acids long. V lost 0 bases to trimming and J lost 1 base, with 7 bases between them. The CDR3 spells CASSVGQGNTEAFF. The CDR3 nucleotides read TGTGCCAGCAGCGTAGGCCAGGGGAACACTGAAGCTTTCTTT.

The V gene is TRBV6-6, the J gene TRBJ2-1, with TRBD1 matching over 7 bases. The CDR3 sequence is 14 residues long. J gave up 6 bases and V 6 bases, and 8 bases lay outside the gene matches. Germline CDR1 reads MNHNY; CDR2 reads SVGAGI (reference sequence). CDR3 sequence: CASRGSTGTNEQFF. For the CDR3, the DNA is TGTGCCAGCAGAGGATCGACAGGGACCAATGAGCAGTTCTTC.

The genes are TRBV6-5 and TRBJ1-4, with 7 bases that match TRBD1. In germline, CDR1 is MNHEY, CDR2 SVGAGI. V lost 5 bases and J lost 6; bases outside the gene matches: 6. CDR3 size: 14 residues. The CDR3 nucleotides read TGTGCCAGCAGTCTGGACAGGAGAGATGAAAAACTGTTTTTT. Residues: CASSLDRRDEKLFF.

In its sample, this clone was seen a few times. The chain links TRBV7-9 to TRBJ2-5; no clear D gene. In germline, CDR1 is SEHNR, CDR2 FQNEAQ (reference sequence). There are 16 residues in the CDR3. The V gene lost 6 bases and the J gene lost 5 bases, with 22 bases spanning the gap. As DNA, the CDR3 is TGTGCCAGCAGTTCCTTGGGCACAGACCGTAGGGAGACCCAGTACTTC. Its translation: CASSSLGTDRRETQYF.

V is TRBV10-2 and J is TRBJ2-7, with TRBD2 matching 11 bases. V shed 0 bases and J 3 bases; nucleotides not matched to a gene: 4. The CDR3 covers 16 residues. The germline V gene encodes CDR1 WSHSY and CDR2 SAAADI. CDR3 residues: CASSESLAGGFYEQYF. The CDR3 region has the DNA TGCGCCAGCAGTGAGTCCTTAGCGGGGGGGTTCTACGAGCAGTACTTC.

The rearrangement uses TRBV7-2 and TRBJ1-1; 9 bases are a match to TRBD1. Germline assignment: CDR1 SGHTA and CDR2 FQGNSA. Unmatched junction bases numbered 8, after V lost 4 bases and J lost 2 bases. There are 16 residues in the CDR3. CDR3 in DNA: TGTGCCAGCAGCTCCCGGACAGGGGTAGGAAACACTGAAGCTTTCTTT. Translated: CASSSRTGVGNTEAFF.

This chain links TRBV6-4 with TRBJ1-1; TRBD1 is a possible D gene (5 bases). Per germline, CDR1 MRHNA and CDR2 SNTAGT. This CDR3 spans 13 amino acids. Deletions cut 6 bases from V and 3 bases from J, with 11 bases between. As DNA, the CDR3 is TGTGCCAGCAGACGGGGGGGGGACACTGAAGCTTTCTTT. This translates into CASRRGGDTEAFF.

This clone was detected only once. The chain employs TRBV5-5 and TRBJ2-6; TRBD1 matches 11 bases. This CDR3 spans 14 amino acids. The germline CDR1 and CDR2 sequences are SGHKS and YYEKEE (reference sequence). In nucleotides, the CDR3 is TGTCCCACGGACAGGGGGCCAGGGGCCAACGTCCTGACTTTC. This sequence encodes CPTDRGPGANVLTF.